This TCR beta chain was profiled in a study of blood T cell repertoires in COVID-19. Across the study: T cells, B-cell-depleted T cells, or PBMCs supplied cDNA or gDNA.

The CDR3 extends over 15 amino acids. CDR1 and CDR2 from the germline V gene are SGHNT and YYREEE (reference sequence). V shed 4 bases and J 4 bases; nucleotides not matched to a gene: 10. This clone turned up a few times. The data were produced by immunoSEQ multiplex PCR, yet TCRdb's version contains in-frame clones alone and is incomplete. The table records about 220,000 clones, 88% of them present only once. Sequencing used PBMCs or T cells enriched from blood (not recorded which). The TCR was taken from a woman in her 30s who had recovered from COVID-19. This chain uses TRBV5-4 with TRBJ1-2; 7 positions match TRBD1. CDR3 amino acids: CASSPIRTGIYGYTF. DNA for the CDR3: TGTGCCAGCAGCCCGATTCGGACAGGAATCTATGGCTACACCTTC.